One and the same sample provided the 16 T cell receptor beta chains below, sequenced in a study of blood T cell repertoires in COVID-19. TCRdb keeps only in-frame clones here, not all; method: immunoSEQ multiplex PCR. This sample has approximately 150,000 clones; roughly 85% occur once, and the top ten carry roughly 3.3%. Sequences were obtained from peripheral blood. These receptors originate from a man between 70 and 80 years old with acute or convalescent COVID-19.

This clone was picked up one time. The chain couples TRBV19 to TRBJ1-2; D is possibly TRBD1 (6 bases). Germline-derived CDR1 and CDR2 are LNHDA and SQIVND (reference sequence). The CDR3 consists of 15 residues. V was clipped by 6 bases and J by 2 bases, with 16 bases between them. The CDR3 DNA is TGTGCCAGTAGGGACGGACAGTCTGACAACTATGGCTACACCTTC. Translation gives CASRDGQSDNYGYTF. Filled out from reference TRBV19 and TRBJ1-2, the complete variable domain reads DGGITQSPKYLFRKEGQNVTLSCEQNLNHDAMYWYRQDPGQGLRLIYYSQIVNDFQKGDIAEGYSVSREKKESFPLTVTSAQKNPTAFYLCASRDGQSDNYGYTFGSGTRLTVV.

The chain couples TRBV7-9 to TRBJ1-5, with D tentatively TRBD1 (6 bases). The CDR3 spans 13 residues. The germline CDR1 and CDR2 sequences are SEHNR and FQNEAQ (reference sequence). Between the trimmed V and J ends, which lost 5 bases and 1 base, there was a span of 6 bases. The CDR3 DNA sequence: TGTGCCAGCAGCGGGGGCAGCAATCAGCCCCAGCATTTT. This encodes CASSGGSNQPQHF.

The CDR3: CASSRTAEAFF. DNA for the CDR3: TGTGCCAGCAGCCGGACAGCTGAAGCTTTCTTT. The rearrangement uses TRBV14 and TRBJ1-1, with D perhaps TRBD1 (6 bases). With 4 bases removed from V and 6 bases from J, the gap between germline ends came to 6 bases. The CDR3 is 11 amino acids. Germline CDR1 is SGHDN and CDR2 is FVKESK. The entire variable domain, with the rest obtained from reference TRBV14 and TRBJ1-1, is as follows: EAGVTQFPSHSVIEKGQTVTLRCDPISGHDNLYWYRRVMGKEIKFLLHFVKESKQDESGMPNNRFLAERTGGTYSTLKVQPAELEDSGVYFCASSRTAEAFFGQGTRLTVV.

This clone has only one observation. Here the CDR3 DNA reads TGTGCCAGCACCGAGGACAGGGGGCATGGTGAAGCTTTCTTT. Its protein product is CASTEDRGHGEAFF. The rearrangement uses TRBV6-1 and TRBJ1-1; TRBD1 matches 11 bases. Germline V gives CDR1 MNHNS, CDR2 SASEGT. This CDR3 has 14 residues. Unmatched junction bases numbered 8, after V lost 7 bases and J lost 7 bases.

This chain uses TRBV7-2 with TRBJ1-1; D call uncertain. CDR1 and CDR2 (germline): SGHTA, FQGNSA. Trimming cost V 4 bases and J 0 bases, with 6 bases left between them. The CDR3 covers 13 residues. The CDR3 is CASSYSLNTEAFF. Here the CDR3 DNA reads TGTGCCAGCAGCTACTCCTTGAACACTGAAGCTTTCTTT.

The gene calls are TRBV5-1 and TRBJ1-4; 7 bases map to TRBD1. The trim removed 5 bases at V and 4 bases at J, leaving 8 bases unmatched. Germline loops: CDR1 SGHRS, CDR2 YFSETQ. The CDR3 has 15 amino acids. The CDR3 DNA sequence: TGCGCCAGCAGTTCCAAGGGGGCTTATAATGAAAAACTGTTTTTT. Protein: CASSSKGAYNEKLFF.

The chain carries TRBV28 and TRBJ1-1; D call uncertain. Germline V gene sequence: CDR1 MDHEN, CDR2 SYDVKM. This CDR3 contains 12 residues. The V gene lost 3 bases and the J gene lost 1 base, with 3 bases spanning the gap. The CDR3: CASSFWNTEAFF. The CDR3 DNA is TGTGCCAGCAGTTTCTGGAACACTGAAGCTTTCTTT.

The V call is TRBV15, the J call TRBJ2-6; maybe TRBD1 (5 bases). The CDR3 has 18 amino acids. V shed 0 bases and J shed 1 base, with 13 bases lying between them. In germline, CDR1 is LNHNV, CDR2 YYDKDF (reference sequence). DNA of the CDR3: TGTGCCACCAGCAGAGAGACAGCTTTTCCGTCTGGGGCCAACGTCCTGACTTTC. Encoded protein: CATSRETAFPSGANVLTF.

The CDR3 here is CASSWTGPNYGYTF. CDR3 nucleotides: TGTGCCAGCAGTTGGACAGGGCCTAACTATGGCTACACCTTC. V and J are TRBV6-5 and TRBJ1-2; 8 nucleotides align to TRBD1. Trimming at V came to 4 bases and at J to 0 bases, leaving 1 base not matched to a gene. This CDR3 spans 14 amino acids. Germline assignment: CDR1 MNHEY and CDR2 SVGAGI.

V and J are TRBV7-9 and TRBJ2-2; D is ambiguous. Germline CDR1 SEHNR, CDR2 FQNEAQ (reference sequence). Trimming left V 1 base short and J 3 bases short, with 6 bases between. This CDR3 comprises 14 residues. In DNA, the CDR3 is TGTGCCAGCAGCTTAGTTATTGACACCGGGGAGCTGTTTTTT. It translates to CASSLVIDTGELFF. The full variable domain, its missing parts supplied by reference TRBV7-9 and TRBJ2-2, is DTGVSQNPRHKITKRGQNVTFRCDPISEHNRLYWYRQTLGQGPEFLTYFQNEAQLEKSRLLSDRFSAERPKGSFSTLEIQRTEQGDSAMYLCASSLVIDTGELFFGEGSRLTVL.

The CDR3 sequence: CASSFNTNTGELFF. The CDR3, as DNA: TGCGCCAGCAGCTTTAATACGAACACCGGGGAGCTGTTTTTT. The rearrangement joins TRBV5-1 to TRBJ2-2, with unresolved D. CDR1 SGHRS and CDR2 YFSETQ come from the germline V gene. V was shortened by 2 bases and J by 0 bases, with 5 bases between the two germline ends. The CDR3 runs 14 residues.

This clone is a singleton in its sample. The CDR3 loop reads CASSFGGSQDTQYF. The CDR3 DNA reads TGTGCCAGCAGCTTTGGCGGGAGTCAAGATACGCAGTATTTT. The rearrangement uses TRBV7-3 and TRBJ2-3; 7 nucleotides agree with TRBD2. Germline V gene sequence: CDR1 SGHTA, CDR2 FQGTGA. The V segment lost 3 bases and the J segment 5 bases; nucleotides outside the gene matches: 5. The CDR3 loop spans 14 amino acids. The variable domain in full, with the rest retrieved from reference TRBV7-3 and TRBJ2-3, is GAGVSQTPSNKVTEKGKYVELRCDPISGHTALYWYRQSLGQGPEFLIYFQGTGAADDSGLPNDRFFAVRPEGSVSTLKIQRTERGDSAVYLCASSFGGSQDTQYFGPGTRLTVL.

Only a few counts were recorded for this clone. The chain uses TRBV9 and TRBJ1-3; D possibly corresponds to TRBD1 (6 bases). V was clipped by 0 bases and J by 0 bases, with 13 bases between them. The CDR3 consists of 17 residues. Per the germline V gene, CDR1 is SGDLS and CDR2 is YYNGEE. CDR3: CASSVESDSNSGNTIYF. The CDR3 DNA follows: TGTGCCAGCAGCGTAGAATCGGACAGCAACTCTGGAAACACCATATATTTT.

The chain couples TRBV28 to TRBJ2-5; D might be TRBD2 (6 bases). This CDR3 comprises 16 residues. Germline V gene lookup returns CDR1 MDHEN and CDR2 SYDVKM. V was trimmed by 4 bases and J by 0 bases, leaving 15 bases between them. The CDR3 protein is CASSSEAGTYQETQYF. CDR3 bases: TGTGCCAGCAGTTCCGAAGCGGGTACCTACCAAGAGACCCAGTACTTC.

The chain employs TRBV28 and TRBJ1-4; D gene unclear. Germline V gene sequence: CDR1 MDHEN, CDR2 SYDVKM. The CDR3 extends over 14 amino acids. V was clipped by 8 bases and J by 8 bases, with 18 bases between them. The CDR3: CASEDGKVGEKLFF. The CDR3 DNA follows: TGTGCCAGCGAAGACGGGAAGGTGGGGGAAAAACTGTTTTTT.

The chain uses TRBV27 and TRBJ2-1; no reliable D call. Looked up from germline, CDR1 is MNHEY and CDR2 is SMNVEV (reference sequence). The CDR3 totals 12 residues. The ends were cut back, 11 bases at V and 0 bases at J, with 8 bases in the middle. The CDR3 protein is CAVHFSYNEQFF. For the CDR3, the DNA is TGTGCCGTGCACTTCTCCTACAATGAGCAGTTCTTC.